The 30 T cell receptor beta chains below were found in one sample sequenced in a study of blood T cell repertoires in COVID-19 (dated by TCRdb to the early 2020s). The protocol used for the library was the immunoSEQ multiplex PCR assay. Sourced from immuneACCESS, this table was stored by TCRdb with only in-frame sequences that have V and J called. A share of the clones is absent; for the studies checked, an unresolved V gene accounts for under half, and the remainder has no known explanation. Recorded for this sample are some 160,000 clones; almost 80% of them occurred a single time. Together, the top ten hold under 10% of the sample. Sequencing was performed on peripheral blood. These receptor sequences come from a man between 45 and 60 years old with active or convalescent COVID-19.

The genes are TRBV5-4 and TRBJ2-1, with D possibly being TRBD2 (5 bases). The CDR3 loop spans 16 amino acids. Germline loops: CDR1 SGHNT, CDR2 YYREEE (reference sequence). Between the trimmed V and J ends, which lost 4 bases and 0 bases, there was a span of 14 bases. Here the CDR3 reads CASSGSTMFSYNEQFF. In DNA, the CDR3 is TGTGCCAGCAGCGGGTCGACTATGTTCTCCTACAATGAGCAGTTCTTC.

CDR3 protein: CASSYSFTGTSAYEQYF. CDR3 nucleotide sequence: TGTGCCAGCAGTTACTCATTTACCGGGACTAGCGCGTACGAGCAGTACTTC. V gene TRBV6-2 or TRBV6-3 combines with J gene TRBJ2-7; 10 nucleotides agree with TRBD2. The CDR3 has 17 amino acids. V was pared by 0 bases and J by 4 bases, with 9 bases of the junction left unmatched. Germline assignment: CDR1 MNHEY and CDR2 SVGEGT.

This clone was detected only once. The identical CDR3 is also encoded by other nucleotide sequences in the sample. The chain recombines TRBV27 with TRBJ1-3, with D perhaps TRBD1 (6 bases). V was shortened by 0 bases and J by 1 base, with 7 bases between the two germline ends. The germline V gene has CDR1 MNHEY and CDR2 SMNVEV (reference sequence). The CDR3 spans 15 residues. The CDR3 bases are TGTGCCAGCAGTTTATCGCAGGGGTCTGGAAACACCATATATTTT. Encoded protein: CASSLSQGSGNTIYF.

The count of this clone is one. This chain uses TRBV7-9 with TRBJ2-7; D gene unclear. Germline V gene lookup returns CDR1 SEHNR and CDR2 FQNEAQ (reference sequence). V was pared by 1 base and J by 2 bases, with 12 bases between. CDR3 length: 15 residues. As DNA, the CDR3 is TGTGCCAGCAGCTTAGATACTAATACGCCCTACGAGCAGTACTTC. Encoded protein: CASSLDTNTPYEQYF. The variable domain in full, completed from reference TRBV7-9 and TRBJ2-7, reads DTGVSQNPRHKITKRGQNVTFRCDPISEHNRLYWYRQTLGQGPEFLTYFQNEAQLEKSRLLSDRFSAERPKGSFSTLEIQRTEQGDSAMYLCASSLDTNTPYEQYFGPGTRLTVT.

This rearrangement joins TRBV27 to TRBJ2-1, with 9 bases aligning to TRBD1. V shed 4 bases and J 6 bases; nucleotides not matched to a gene: 4. This CDR3 has 14 amino acids. Germline CDR1 reads MNHEY; CDR2 reads SMNVEV (reference sequence). The chain's CDR3 is CASSWGQGSNEQFF. The CDR3 coding sequence is TGTGCCAGCAGTTGGGGACAGGGAAGCAATGAGCAGTTCTTC.

This chain's CDR3 is CACSRGMNTEAFF. The DNA of the CDR3 is TGTGCCTGTTCAAGGGGTATGAACACTGAAGCTTTCTTT. The chain uses TRBV30 and TRBJ1-1; a weak D match, TRBD1 (5 bases). This CDR3 is 13 amino acids long. The germline V gene encodes CDR1 GTSNPN and CDR2 SVGIG (reference sequence). The ends were cut back, 6 bases at V and 0 bases at J, with 11 bases in the middle.

CDR3 protein: CASSPETSGYEQYF. The CDR3 nucleotides read TGTGCCAGCAGCCCCGAAACTAGCGGCTACGAGCAGTACTTC. This chain joins TRBV5-4 and TRBJ2-7; 8 bases fit TRBD2. V lost 4 bases, J lost 3 bases, and 6 bases stayed unmatched. The V gene's germline CDR1 is SGHNT and CDR2 YYREEE (reference sequence). This CDR3 is 14 amino acids long.

The rearrangement links TRBV11-3 to TRBJ1-1, with no clear D. Trimming pared 5 bases from V and 0 bases from J, leaving 7 bases between. The CDR3 has 13 residues. In germline, CDR1 is SGHNT, CDR2 YENEEA. The CDR3: CASSEQVNTEAFF. DNA for the CDR3: TGTGCCAGCAGCGAGCAGGTGAACACTGAAGCTTTCTTT.

The chain combines TRBV5-1 with TRBJ2-1, with D hard to call. Trimming left V 2 bases short and J 5 bases short, with 8 bases between. The germline V gene encodes CDR1 SGHRS and CDR2 YFSETQ. This CDR3 has 13 amino acids. CDR3 DNA sequence: TGCGCCAGCAGCTTCTTCCCTGACAATGAGCAGTTCTTC. Translating it yields CASSFFPDNEQFF.

This clone was observed a few times. The chain uses TRBV19 and TRBJ2-2; TRBD2 aligns across 9 bases. With 6 bases clipped from V and 7 bases from J, the junction kept 6 bases outside the gene matches. Germline-derived CDR1 and CDR2 are LNHDA and SQIVND (reference sequence). The CDR3 sequence is 14 residues long. In DNA form, the CDR3 reads TGTGCCAGTAGCGGACTAGCGAGGGGCGGGGAGCTGTTTTTT. It specifies CASSGLARGGELFF.

V gene TRBV28 combines with J gene TRBJ2-1; the match to TRBD2 covers 12 bases. Germline-derived CDR1 and CDR2 are MDHEN and SYDVKM. After removal of 6 bases from V and 11 bases from J, the junction contained 5 bases not matched to a gene. This CDR3 is 13 amino acids long. CDR3 region: CASSSSGRAQQFF. The DNA of the CDR3 is TGTGCCAGCAGCTCTAGCGGGAGGGCGCAGCAGTTCTTC.

This clone was counted between two and nine times. The chain combines TRBV5-8 with TRBJ2-1, with 10 nucleotides matching TRBD1. V gave up 4 bases and J gave up 3 bases; unmatched junction bases: 10. The V gene's germline CDR1 is SGHTS and CDR2 YDEGEE. The CDR3 totals 17 residues. CDR3: CASSPEGTGVVYNEQFF. The CDR3, as DNA: TGTGCCAGCAGCCCCGAAGGGACAGGGGTCGTCTACAATGAGCAGTTCTTC.

The J gene is TRBJ2-3, the V gene TRBV24-1, with 10 bases aligning to TRBD2. There are 15 residues in the CDR3. Germline CDR1 is KGHDR and CDR2 is SFDVKD. With 5 bases clipped from V and 4 bases from J, the junction kept 5 bases outside the gene matches. CDR3 DNA sequence: TGTGCCACCAGTGCCAACAGCGGGAGGGCAGATACGCAGTATTTT. Its protein product is CATSANSGRADTQYF.

This clone was observed a few times. V usage is TRBV7-2 and J usage is TRBJ2-1, with 8 bases that match TRBD2. The V gene end was trimmed by 0 bases and the J gene end by 9 bases; junction bases not matched to a gene: 7. The CDR3 length is 15 residues. Germline V CDR1 and CDR2: SGHTA, FQGNSA. The CDR3 region is CASSLASGGELEQFF. The DNA of the CDR3 is TGTGCCAGCAGCTTAGCTTCGGGAGGGGAGCTTGAGCAGTTCTTC.

The chain's CDR3 is CASSDIAGVAETQYF. The CDR3 DNA sequence: TGTGCCAGCAGTGATATAGCGGGAGTTGCAGAGACCCAGTACTTC. This rearrangement joins TRBV6-6 to TRBJ2-5, with 9 bases that match TRBD2. Germline V gene sequence: CDR1 MNHNY, CDR2 SVGAGI (reference sequence). After removal of 5 bases from V and 4 bases from J, the junction contained 8 bases not matched to a gene. There are 15 residues in the CDR3.

This sequence joins TRBV28 and TRBJ2-3; a weak D match, TRBD2 (6 bases). V was shortened by 7 bases and J by 3 bases, with 29 bases between the two germline ends. Germline values: CDR1 MDHEN, CDR2 SYDVKM. CDR3 length: 19 residues. CDR3 nucleotide sequence: TGTGCCAGCACCTCCCTCAGGTTAGCGAAACCCGCGGGGACAGATACGCAGTATTTT. Its translation: CASTSLRLAKPAGTDTQYF. The whole variable domain, remainder taken from reference TRBV28 and TRBJ2-3, is DVKVTQSSRYLVKRTGEKVFLECVQDMDHENMFWYRQDPGLGLRLIYFSYDVKMKEKGDIPEGYSVSREKKERFSLILESASTNQTSMYLCASTSLRLAKPAGTDTQYFGPGTRLTVL.

This CDR3 reads CASSLNLAGYNEQFF. CDR3 bases: TGTGCCAGCAGTTTAAATCTAGCGGGGTACAATGAGCAGTTCTTC. This chain links TRBV28 with TRBJ2-1; 9 nucleotides align to TRBD2. In germline, CDR1 is MDHEN, CDR2 SYDVKM. This CDR3 has 15 amino acids. The V segment lost 2 bases and the J segment 4 bases; nucleotides outside the gene matches: 3.

V is TRBV24-1 and J is TRBJ2-3; the match to TRBD2 covers 8 bases. The junction had 10 bases not matched to a gene; V was cut back by 6 bases and J by 3 bases. The CDR3 totals 16 residues. CDR1 and CDR2 (germline): KGHDR, SFDVKD. Here the CDR3 reads CATSFGAGVKTDTQYF. The CDR3, as DNA: TGTGCCACCAGTTTTGGAGCGGGAGTCAAGACAGATACGCAGTATTTT.

This chain connects TRBV18 to TRBJ1-2; D may be TRBD1 (6 bases). Trimming stripped 5 bases from V and 5 bases from J, with 9 bases between. The CDR3 is 12 residues long. CDR1 is KGHSH, CDR2 LQKENI, per germline. Written as DNA, the CDR3 is TGTGCCAGCTCAGCAGGGGTATATGGCTACACCTTC. Its protein is CASSAGVYGYTF.

This chain joins TRBV6-5 and TRBJ1-2, with 7 positions matching TRBD1. Germline trimming cut 6 bases from V and 5 bases from J; bases unmatched to any gene: 12. CDR1 is MNHEY, CDR2 SVGAGI, per germline. The CDR3 has 15 residues. CDR3 coding DNA: TGTGCCAGCAGCGGGGACAGCCTTCGCGGGTATGGCTACACCTTC. Its translation: CASSGDSLRGYGYTF.

This rearrangement joins TRBV6-5 to TRBJ2-1; D is perhaps TRBD2 (5 bases). Trimming took off 7 bases at V and 4 bases at J, with 5 bases between the two ends. The CDR3 totals 11 residues. CDR1 MNHEY and CDR2 SVGAGI come from the germline V gene. The CDR3: CASKRYNEQFF. CDR3 sequence (DNA): TGTGCCAGCAAGCGGTACAATGAGCAGTTCTTC.

The chain has TRBV9 and TRBJ2-2, with a possible D match to TRBD2 (7 bases). The CDR3 length is 16 residues. CDR1 is SGDLS, CDR2 YYNGEE, per germline. Trimming removed 0 bases from V and 4 bases from J, with 13 bases in between. The DNA of the CDR3 is TGTGCCAGCAGCGTAGAGGGGGGAGGGAGCACCGGGGAGCTGTTTTTT. The encoded protein is CASSVEGGGSTGELFF.

CDR3 amino acids: CASSFEAASYEQYF. Written as DNA, the CDR3 is TGTGCCAGCAGCTTTGAAGCGGCATCCTACGAGCAGTACTTC. The rearrangement joins TRBV11-2 to TRBJ2-7; D is possibly TRBD2 (5 bases). The ends were cut back, 3 bases at V and 1 base at J, with 10 bases in the middle. Germline CDR1 reads SGHAT; CDR2 reads FQNNGV. This CDR3 comprises 14 residues.

The rearrangement uses TRBV4-2 and TRBJ1-2, with no clear D. The V gene lost 0 bases and the J gene lost 4 bases, with 9 bases spanning the gap. In germline, CDR1 is LGHNA, CDR2 YNFKEQ. The CDR3 extends over 14 amino acids. CDR3 nucleotides: TGTGCCAGCAGCCAAGATATAAACGGCTATGGCTACACCTTC. Translation gives CASSQDINGYGYTF.

This rearrangement joins TRBV5-4 to TRBJ2-7; D unresolved. Trimming removed 4 bases from V and 0 bases from J, with 8 bases in between. Germline values: CDR1 SGHNT, CDR2 YYREEE (reference sequence). The CDR3 is 13 residues long. CDR3 residues: CASSSDSSYEQYF. CDR3 bases: TGTGCCAGCAGCAGCGACTCCTCCTACGAGCAGTACTTC.

The V gene is TRBV7-6, the J gene TRBJ1-5; D gene uncertain. The CDR3 has 13 residues. Germline V gene data show CDR1 as SGHVS and CDR2 as FNYEAQ. V was clipped by 4 bases and J by 2 bases, with 6 bases between them. CDR3 region: CASSSRGNQPQHF. DNA of the CDR3: TGTGCCAGCAGCTCGAGGGGCAATCAGCCCCAGCATTTT.

The chain carries TRBV4-1 and TRBJ2-1, with 12 bases that match TRBD2. Germline trimming cut 8 bases from V and 5 bases from J; bases unmatched to any gene: 7. The germline CDR1 and CDR2 sequences are MGHRA and YSYEKL. This CDR3 is built from 15 residues. The chain's CDR3 is CASGRLAGDDNEQFF. Written as DNA, the CDR3 is TGCGCCAGCGGCAGACTAGCGGGAGATGACAATGAGCAGTTCTTC.

This rearrangement joins TRBV30 to TRBJ2-5; TRBD1 matches at 9 bases. The V gene's germline CDR1 is GTSNPN and CDR2 SVGIG (reference sequence). This CDR3 is 13 amino acids long. The V gene end was trimmed by 3 bases and the J gene end by 5 bases; junction bases not matched to a gene: 4. The CDR3 spells CAWSWDRAETQYF. Written as DNA, the CDR3 is TGTGCCTGGAGCTGGGACAGGGCTGAGACCCAGTACTTC.

The V and J genes are TRBV7-2 and TRBJ1-3, with D unclear. The CDR3 runs 16 residues. V shed 7 bases and J shed 2 bases, with 18 bases lying between them. Germline V lookup: CDR1 SGHTA, CDR2 FQGNSA. The CDR3 nucleotides read TGTGCCAGCACTTCAGGCGGGGTAATTGCTGGAAACACCATATATTTT. Protein sequence: CASTSGGVIAGNTIYF. The entire variable domain, with the rest obtained from reference TRBV7-2 and TRBJ1-3, is as follows: GAGVSQSPSNKVTEKGKDVELRCDPISGHTALYWYRQSLGQGLEFLIYFQGNSAPDKSGLPSDRFSAERTGGSVSTLTIQRTQQEDSAVYLCASTSGGVIAGNTIYFGEGSWLTVV.

V usage is TRBV2 and J usage is TRBJ2-3, with D hard to call. V lost 4 bases, J lost 0 bases, and 8 bases lay in between. In germline, CDR1 is SNHLY, CDR2 FYNNEI. CDR3 size: 14 residues. The CDR3 sequence is CASSVLVSTDTQYF. The CDR3 coding sequence is TGTGCCAGCAGTGTCTTAGTGAGCACAGATACGCAGTATTTT.